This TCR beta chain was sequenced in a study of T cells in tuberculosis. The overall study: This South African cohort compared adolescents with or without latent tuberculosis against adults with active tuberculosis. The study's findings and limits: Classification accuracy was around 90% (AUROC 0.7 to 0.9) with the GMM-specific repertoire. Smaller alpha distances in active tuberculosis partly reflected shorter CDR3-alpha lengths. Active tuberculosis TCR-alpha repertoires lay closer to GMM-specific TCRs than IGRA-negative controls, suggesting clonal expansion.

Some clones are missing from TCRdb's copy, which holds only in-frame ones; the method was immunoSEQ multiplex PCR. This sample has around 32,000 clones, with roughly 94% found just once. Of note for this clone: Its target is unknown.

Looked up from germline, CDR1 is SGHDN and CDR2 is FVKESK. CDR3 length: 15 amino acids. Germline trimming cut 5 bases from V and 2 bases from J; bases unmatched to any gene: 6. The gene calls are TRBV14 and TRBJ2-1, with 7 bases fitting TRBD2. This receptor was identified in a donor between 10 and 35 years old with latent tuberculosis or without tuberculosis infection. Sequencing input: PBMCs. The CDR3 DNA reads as TGTGCCAGCAGCGCGCTGGGGGGGACCTACAATGAGCAGTTCTTC. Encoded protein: CASSALGGTYNEQFF.